This TCR beta chain was sequenced during a study of T cell repertoires in cytomegalovirus infection. Across the study: Both CMV infection and a matching HLA type were indicated by public TCR beta signatures. Whole-study results and caveats: There were HLA-C-restricted CMV-specific TCR beta clonotypes dominating the ex vivo response.

This clonotype came up many times. Its antigen remains unknown. TCRdb reprocessed the reads via MiXCR and lists one record per CDR3 protein. The table lists about 460,000 distinct CDR3 sequences, about 11% of them singletons. With 2 bases clipped from V and 9 bases from J, the junction kept 8 bases outside the gene matches. The CDR3 is 15 residues long. The germline CDR1 and CDR2 sequences are SNHLY and FYNNEI. This clonotype was sampled from a human donor in good health (CMV status not recorded). Some clones in this sample may be carry-over from other donors' samples. The sample taken for sequencing was PBMCs. The rearrangement links TRBV2 to TRBJ2-1; 9 bases align to TRBD2. Here the CDR3 DNA reads TGTGCCAGCAGTGAAAGGCCTAGCGGGGCCGGTGAGCAGTTCTTC. Translating gives CASSERPSGAGEQFF.